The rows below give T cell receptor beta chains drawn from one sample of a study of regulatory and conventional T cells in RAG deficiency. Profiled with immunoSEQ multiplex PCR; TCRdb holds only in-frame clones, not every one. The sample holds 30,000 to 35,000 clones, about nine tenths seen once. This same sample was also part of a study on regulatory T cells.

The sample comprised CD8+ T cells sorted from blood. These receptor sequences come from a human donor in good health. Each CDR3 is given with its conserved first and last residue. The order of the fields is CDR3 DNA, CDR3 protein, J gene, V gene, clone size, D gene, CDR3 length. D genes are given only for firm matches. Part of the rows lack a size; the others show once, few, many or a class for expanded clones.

CDR3nt: TGTGCCAGTAGTATAGGGGTATCAGGCTCAGATACGCAGTATTTT; CDR3aa: CASSIGVSGSDTQYF; j_gene: TRBJ2-3; v_gene: TRBV19; abundance: NA; d_gene: NA; len: 15
CDR3nt: TGCAGTGCTAGAGTCGGAGACATTCAGTACTTC; CDR3aa: CSARVGDIQYF; j_gene: TRBJ2-4; v_gene: TRBV20-1; abundance: NA; d_gene: NA; len: 11
CDR3nt: TGTGCTAGTGGTTTGGGCCAGGCCGAGGGCGGGGAGCTGTTTTTT; CDR3aa: CASGLGQAEGGELFF; j_gene: TRBJ2-2; v_gene: TRBV12-5; abundance: NA; d_gene: NA; len: 15
CDR3nt: TGCGCCAGCAGCTTGGGCAGCTACAATGAGCAGTTCTTC; CDR3aa: CASSLGSYNEQFF; j_gene: TRBJ2-1; v_gene: TRBV5-1; abundance: few; d_gene: NA; len: 13
CDR3nt: TGTGCCAGCAGTTTACAGGAGAACACTGAAGCTTTCTTT; CDR3aa: CASSLQENTEAFF; j_gene: TRBJ1-1; v_gene: TRBV6-6; abundance: NA; d_gene: NA; len: 13
CDR3nt: TGTGCCACCAGCAGAGGAGGTATGGACACCGGGGAGCTGTTTTTT; CDR3aa: CATSRGGMDTGELFF; j_gene: TRBJ2-2; v_gene: TRBV15; abundance: NA; d_gene: NA; len: 15
CDR3nt: TGTGCCAGCAGCTTAGTGGCTAGCGGGATATGGAATGAGCAGTTCTTC; CDR3aa: CASSLVASGIWNEQFF; j_gene: TRBJ2-1; v_gene: TRBV11-2; abundance: once; d_gene: TRBD2; len: 16
CDR3nt: TGTGCCAGCAGTGAAGGGGTATTGGGCAATCAGCCCCAGCATTTT; CDR3aa: CASSEGVLGNQPQHF; j_gene: TRBJ1-5; v_gene: TRBV27; abundance: few; d_gene: NA; len: 15
CDR3nt: TGTGCCAGTAGCTCAGGGGGGGCTGAAGCTTTCTTT; CDR3aa: CASSSGGAEAFF; j_gene: TRBJ1-1; v_gene: TRBV19; abundance: NA; d_gene: TRBD1; len: 12
CDR3nt: TGTGCCAGCAGCCAACTAGCGGTTAGCACAGATACGCAGTATTTT; CDR3aa: CASSQLAVSTDTQYF; j_gene: TRBJ2-3; v_gene: TRBV7-3; abundance: NA; d_gene: TRBD2; len: 15
CDR3nt: TGTGCCAGCAGTGAATTGGGGACTGGTGAAAAACTGTTTTTT; CDR3aa: CASSELGTGEKLFF; j_gene: TRBJ1-4; v_gene: TRBV25-1; abundance: NA; d_gene: NA; len: 14
CDR3nt: TGTGCCAGCAGCTTTTCACCGTTTCCCGGACAGGGGGCCTACGAGCAGTACTTC; CDR3aa: CASSFSPFPGQGAYEQYF; j_gene: TRBJ2-7; v_gene: TRBV7-6; abundance: NA; d_gene: TRBD1; len: 18
CDR3nt: TGCGCCAGCAGCCAGTATCGCAGCACAGATACGCAGTATTTT; CDR3aa: CASSQYRSTDTQYF; j_gene: TRBJ2-3; v_gene: TRBV5-1; abundance: NA; d_gene: NA; len: 14
CDR3nt: TGTGCCAGCAGCTTGGGGTCGGACGCGACAGGGGGTTCCTACGAGCAGTACTTC; CDR3aa: CASSLGSDATGGSYEQYF; j_gene: TRBJ2-7; v_gene: TRBV5-4; abundance: NA; d_gene: TRBD1; len: 18
CDR3nt: TGTGCCAGCAGTTTATCTCAGGGGATGGCCAAAAACATTCAGTACTTC; CDR3aa: CASSLSQGMAKNIQYF; j_gene: TRBJ2-4; v_gene: TRBV27; abundance: NA; d_gene: NA; len: 16
CDR3nt: TGCGCCAGCAAGCACGTAGCGGGGGAAAGCTACGAGCAGTACTTC; CDR3aa: CASKHVAGESYEQYF; j_gene: TRBJ2-7; v_gene: TRBV10-2; abundance: NA; d_gene: TRBD2; len: 15
CDR3nt: TGTGCCAGCAGCTTAGGGCGGGCCACCTACGAGCAGTACTTC; CDR3aa: CASSLGRATYEQYF; j_gene: TRBJ2-7; v_gene: TRBV13; abundance: NA; d_gene: NA; len: 14
CDR3nt: TGCGCCAAAGGGAGGGGGCCCCAAGAGACCCAGTACTTC; CDR3aa: CAKGRGPQETQYF; j_gene: TRBJ2-5; v_gene: TRBV10-1; abundance: NA; d_gene: NA; len: 13
CDR3nt: TGTGCCAGCAGCTTAGTGGTAGCAGGCACAGATACGCAGTATTTT; CDR3aa: CASSLVVAGTDTQYF; j_gene: TRBJ2-3; v_gene: TRBV7-8; abundance: NA; d_gene: NA; len: 15
CDR3nt: TGCGCCAGCAGCTTGGTAGTGGACAGGGGCGATGAGCAGTTCTTC; CDR3aa: CASSLVVDRGDEQFF; j_gene: TRBJ2-1; v_gene: TRBV5-1; abundance: NA; d_gene: TRBD1; len: 15
CDR3nt: TGTGCCATCAGAGGGACAGCCCTTATAGAAGCTTTCTTT; CDR3aa: CAIRGTALIEAFF; j_gene: TRBJ1-1; v_gene: TRBV10-3; abundance: NA; d_gene: TRBD1; len: 13
CDR3nt: TGTGCCAGCAGTTACGTGGGTAATGAGCAGTTCTTC; CDR3aa: CASSYVGNEQFF; j_gene: TRBJ2-1; v_gene: TRBV6-5; abundance: NA; d_gene: NA; len: 12
CDR3nt: TGTGCCAGTAGCAAGATAGACACCGGGGAGCTGTTTTTT; CDR3aa: CASSKIDTGELFF; j_gene: TRBJ2-2; v_gene: TRBV19; abundance: NA; d_gene: NA; len: 13
CDR3nt: TGTGCCAGCACCCCAGGGCAAGGGGGTTTGGAGGGCTACACCTTC; CDR3aa: CASTPGQGGLEGYTF; j_gene: TRBJ1-2; v_gene: TRBV27; abundance: NA; d_gene: NA; len: 15
CDR3nt: TGTGCCAGCAGTCCTCTGAGCTCCTACAATGAGCAGTTCTTC; CDR3aa: CASSPLSSYNEQFF; j_gene: TRBJ2-1; v_gene: TRBV6-5; abundance: NA; d_gene: NA; len: 14
CDR3nt: TGTGCCAGCAGTTTGCGATCCGACGTCTCCTACAATGAGCAGTTCTTC; CDR3aa: CASSLRSDVSYNEQFF; j_gene: TRBJ2-1; v_gene: TRBV27; abundance: NA; d_gene: NA; len: 16
CDR3nt: TGTGCCTCACAGGGGGATGAGCAGTTCTTC; CDR3aa: CASQGDEQFF; j_gene: TRBJ2-1; v_gene: TRBV11-1; abundance: NA; d_gene: TRBD1; len: 10
CDR3nt: TGTGCCAGCGCACTAGCGGGTGGCTGGGGCAATGAGCAGTTCTTC; CDR3aa: CASALAGGWGNEQFF; j_gene: TRBJ2-1; v_gene: TRBV2; abundance: NA; d_gene: TRBD2; len: 15
CDR3nt: TGTGCCAGCAGCTTAAGGGCTAGCGGGGGGGCCACAGATACGCAGTATTTT; CDR3aa: CASSLRASGGATDTQYF; j_gene: TRBJ2-3; v_gene: TRBV11-3; abundance: NA; d_gene: TRBD2; len: 17
CDR3nt: TGTGCCACCAGGGAGGATAACTGGGGCACAGATACGCAGTATTTT; CDR3aa: CATREDNWGTDTQYF; j_gene: TRBJ2-3; v_gene: TRBV15; abundance: NA; d_gene: NA; len: 15
CDR3nt: TGTGCCAGCAGGTCTCCGGGACAGGGGAAAGGGGGCTACACCTTC; CDR3aa: CASRSPGQGKGGYTF; j_gene: TRBJ1-2; v_gene: TRBV6-6; abundance: NA; d_gene: TRBD1; len: 15
CDR3nt: TGTGCCAGCAGCCGGGACAACGATGAAAAACTGTTTTTT; CDR3aa: CASSRDNDEKLFF; j_gene: TRBJ1-4; v_gene: TRBV5-6; abundance: once; d_gene: NA; len: 13
CDR3nt: TGTGCCAGCAGCGGGGGGCTAGCGAGCACAGATACGCAGTATTTT; CDR3aa: CASSGGLASTDTQYF; j_gene: TRBJ2-3; v_gene: TRBV9; abundance: NA; d_gene: NA; len: 15
CDR3nt: TGTGCCAGCAGTCCCCTAGCAGGTGTCTCCGAAAAACTGTTTTTT; CDR3aa: CASSPLAGVSEKLFF; j_gene: TRBJ1-4; v_gene: TRBV6-5; abundance: NA; d_gene: NA; len: 15
CDR3nt: TGTGCCAGCAGTTTATCAGGGGATCTGGGCACTGAAGCTTTCTTT; CDR3aa: CASSLSGDLGTEAFF; j_gene: TRBJ1-1; v_gene: TRBV28; abundance: NA; d_gene: NA; len: 15
CDR3nt: TGTGCCAGCAGCTTAGAACAGGATGGGCCCCAGCATTTT; CDR3aa: CASSLEQDGPQHF; j_gene: TRBJ1-5; v_gene: TRBV7-9; abundance: NA; d_gene: NA; len: 13
CDR3nt: TGTGCCAGCAGTTCTAGCGGGAGCATTTGGGAGACCCAGTACTTC; CDR3aa: CASSSSGSIWETQYF; j_gene: TRBJ2-5; v_gene: TRBV25-1; abundance: NA; d_gene: TRBD2; len: 15
CDR3nt: TGTGCCAGCAGCTTGCTTCTACCGGACAGGGAGTATGAAGCTTTCTTT; CDR3aa: CASSLLLPDREYEAFF; j_gene: TRBJ1-1; v_gene: TRBV5-4; abundance: NA; d_gene: TRBD1; len: 16
CDR3nt: TGTGCCAGCAGACGGGGAGACTCCTACGAGCAGTACTTC; CDR3aa: CASRRGDSYEQYF; j_gene: TRBJ2-7; v_gene: TRBV7-9; abundance: NA; d_gene: NA; len: 13
CDR3nt: TGTGCCAGCAGCAGTCTGACGGGAGCTTTCTACGAGCAGTACTTC; CDR3aa: CASSSLTGAFYEQYF; j_gene: TRBJ2-7; v_gene: TRBV6-5; abundance: NA; d_gene: NA; len: 15
CDR3nt: TGCAGCGTGCCGGGGGGGAATACGAACACTGAAGCTTTCTTT; CDR3aa: CSVPGGNTNTEAFF; j_gene: TRBJ1-1; v_gene: TRBV29-1; abundance: NA; d_gene: NA; len: 14
CDR3nt: TGTGCCAGCAGTTTAGAAGGGGTTTCGACAGATACGCAGTATTTT; CDR3aa: CASSLEGVSTDTQYF; j_gene: TRBJ2-3; v_gene: TRBV27; abundance: NA; d_gene: NA; len: 15
CDR3nt: TGCGCCAGCAGCCAAGAATCGGGGGCGGATACGCAGTATTTT; CDR3aa: CASSQESGADTQYF; j_gene: TRBJ2-3; v_gene: TRBV4-1; abundance: NA; d_gene: NA; len: 14
CDR3nt: TGTGCCAGCAGCCAGGGGACAGGGTTGGCCGAGCAGTACTTC; CDR3aa: CASSQGTGLAEQYF; j_gene: TRBJ2-7; v_gene: TRBV13; abundance: NA; d_gene: TRBD1; len: 14
CDR3nt: TGTGCCAGCAGTGGCGGGACCACAGATACGCAGTATTTT; CDR3aa: CASSGGTTDTQYF; j_gene: TRBJ2-3; v_gene: TRBV7-9; abundance: NA; d_gene: NA; len: 13
CDR3nt: TGTGCCAGCAGCCGGGGTCAGCAAGAGACCCAGTACTTC; CDR3aa: CASSRGQQETQYF; j_gene: TRBJ2-5; v_gene: TRBV7-2; abundance: NA; d_gene: NA; len: 13
CDR3nt: TGTGCCAGCAGTTCCACAGGGGCAAGCAATCAGCCCCAGCATTTT; CDR3aa: CASSSTGASNQPQHF; j_gene: TRBJ1-5; v_gene: TRBV27; abundance: NA; d_gene: TRBD1; len: 15
CDR3nt: TGTGCCAGCAGCCATACAGGGCTGAATTCACCCCTCCACTTT; CDR3aa: CASSHTGLNSPLHF; j_gene: TRBJ1-6; v_gene: TRBV7-3; abundance: few; d_gene: NA; len: 14
CDR3nt: TGTGCCAGCAGTAAAGGACAGGGAATACCCTTTAACACTGAAGCTTTCTTT; CDR3aa: CASSKGQGIPFNTEAFF; j_gene: TRBJ1-1; v_gene: TRBV7-9; abundance: NA; d_gene: TRBD1; len: 17
CDR3nt: TGTGCCAGCAGTGTAGACCCGGCTGGGGGCTATGGCTACACCTTC; CDR3aa: CASSVDPAGGYGYTF; j_gene: TRBJ1-2; v_gene: TRBV6-5; abundance: NA; d_gene: NA; len: 15
CDR3nt: TGTGCCAGTAGTCCCGACAGGGTTGATCAGCCCCAGCATTTT; CDR3aa: CASSPDRVDQPQHF; j_gene: TRBJ1-5; v_gene: TRBV19; abundance: NA; d_gene: TRBD1; len: 14
CDR3nt: TGTGCCACCAGCAGTCCAAGAGGAGGGGCCCAAGAGACCCAGTACTTC; CDR3aa: CATSSPRGGAQETQYF; j_gene: TRBJ2-5; v_gene: TRBV15; abundance: few; d_gene: NA; len: 16
CDR3nt: TGTGCCAGCAGTTTGGGAAGGGAGGCTCAGCCCCAGCATTTT; CDR3aa: CASSLGREAQPQHF; j_gene: TRBJ1-5; v_gene: TRBV28; abundance: NA; d_gene: NA; len: 14
CDR3nt: TGTGCCAGCAGCGACGGGGAGGCAGGGGAACAGAACACTGAAGCTTTCTTT; CDR3aa: CASSDGEAGEQNTEAFF; j_gene: TRBJ1-1; v_gene: TRBV9; abundance: NA; d_gene: NA; len: 17
CDR3nt: TGCAGCGTTGAAGGAATAGTGACAGGGGAAGAGACCCAGTACTTC; CDR3aa: CSVEGIVTGEETQYF; j_gene: TRBJ2-5; v_gene: TRBV29-1; abundance: NA; d_gene: TRBD1; len: 15
CDR3nt: TGTGCCAGCAGCGAAACCGGGACAGGGGGCTACGAGCAGTACTTC; CDR3aa: CASSETGTGGYEQYF; j_gene: TRBJ2-7; v_gene: TRBV6-4; abundance: NA; d_gene: TRBD1; len: 15
CDR3nt: TGTGCCAGCAGTTTAATTTTCGCCGGGGGGGAAACTGAGCAGTTCTTC; CDR3aa: CASSLIFAGGETEQFF; j_gene: TRBJ2-1; v_gene: TRBV27; abundance: NA; d_gene: TRBD2; len: 16
CDR3nt: TGTGCCAGCAGGACCGTGGGGGCCGGGGAGCTGTTTTTT; CDR3aa: CASRTVGAGELFF; j_gene: TRBJ2-2; v_gene: TRBV6-1; abundance: NA; d_gene: NA; len: 13
CDR3nt: TGTGCCAGCAGTCCCTCTACCGCCAATGAGCAGTTCTTC; CDR3aa: CASSPSTANEQFF; j_gene: TRBJ2-1; v_gene: TRBV28; abundance: NA; d_gene: NA; len: 13